A single sample gave rise to the 21 T cell receptor beta chains below, sequenced in a study of technical replicates of blood from a handful of donors. Assay: immunoSEQ multiplex PCR; the TCRdb copy retains only in-frame clones and omits some. This table holds 62,000 or so clones, around 87% found once. Sequenced: PBMCs. Source of these receptors: a human donor in good health. Some clones in this sample may be carry-over from other donors' samples.

The rearrangement uses TRBV18 and TRBJ2-1; the D gene is possibly TRBD2 (6 bases). CDR1 and CDR2 (germline): KGHSH, LQKENI. V lost 3 bases, J lost 7 bases, and 13 bases lay in between. The CDR3 covers 14 residues. DNA for the CDR3: TGTGCCAGCTCACCCGGTAGCGGAAGGAATGAGCAGTTCTTC. Amino acids: CASSPGSGRNEQFF. Full variable domain (outside the CDR3, taken from reference TRBV18 and TRBJ2-1): NAGVMQNPRHLVRRRGQEARLRCSPMKGHSHVYWYRQLPEEGLKFMVYLQKENIIDESGMPKERFSAEFPKEGPSILRIQQVVRGDSAAYFCASSPGSGRNEQFFGPGTRLTVL.

This clone was counted only a few times. V gene TRBV28 combines with J gene TRBJ2-5; 10 positions match TRBD2. Per germline, CDR1 MDHEN and CDR2 SYDVKM. The V and J ends lost 3 bases and 5 bases, in that order; junction bases with no gene match: 12. There are 17 residues in the CDR3. The CDR3 DNA is TGTGCCAGCAGTTTTACCCCGAGCGGGGGGGCCGGGGAGACCCAGTACTTC. Its translation: CASSFTPSGGAGETQYF. The complete variable domain, with remaining parts taken from reference TRBV28 and TRBJ2-5, reads DVKVTQSSRYLVKRTGEKVFLECVQDMDHENMFWYRQDPGLGLRLIYFSYDVKMKEKGDIPEGYSVSREKKERFSLILESASTNQTSMYLCASSFTPSGGAGETQYFGPGTRLLVL.

The gene calls are TRBV4-3 and TRBJ1-4; 7 positions agree with TRBD1. The CDR3 covers 19 residues. The germline V gene encodes CDR1 LGHNA and CDR2 YSLEER. J was trimmed by 0 bases and V by 0 bases; bases with no gene match: 10. The DNA of the CDR3 is TGCGCCAGCAGCCAAGATAACGGACAGGCTTTGTCAACTAATGAAAAACTGTTTTTT. Translation: CASSQDNGQALSTNEKLFF.

V is TRBV7-2 and J is TRBJ1-5, with 7 bases fitting TRBD1. The CDR3 sequence is 15 residues long. Trimming removed 5 bases from V and 0 bases from J; junction bases left unmatched: 4. Germline assignment: CDR1 SGHTA and CDR2 FQGNSA. In nucleotides, the CDR3 is TGTGCCAGCAGCAGACAGGGTACTAGCAATCAGCCCCAGCATTTT. Its translation: CASSRQGTSNQPQHF. The full variable domain, completed using reference TRBV7-2 and TRBJ1-5, is GAGVSQSPSNKVTEKGKDVELRCDPISGHTALYWYRQSLGQGLEFLIYFQGNSAPDKSGLPSDRFSAERTGGSVSTLTIQRTQQEDSAVYLCASSRQGTSNQPQHFGDGTRLSIL.

The chain links TRBV19 to TRBJ1-3; D ambiguous. This CDR3 comprises 17 residues. V gave up 4 bases and J gave up 4 bases, with 20 bases separating them. Germline V gives CDR1 LNHDA, CDR2 SQIVND (reference sequence). CDR3 sequence reads: CASSNTTRSLRGNTIYF. In nucleotides, the CDR3 is TGTGCCAGTAGTAATACTACGAGGAGTTTGCGAGGAAACACCATATATTTT.

V gene TRBV9 combines with J gene TRBJ2-2; D is possibly TRBD2 (6 bases). Germline V gene lookup returns CDR1 SGDLS and CDR2 YYNGEE. CDR3 size: 18 residues. Trimming took off 2 bases at V and 0 bases at J, with 17 bases between the two ends. The CDR3 DNA reads as TGTGCCAGCAGCGTCCTCCCCAGGAGGGCCACGAACACCGGGGAGCTGTTTTTT. Translated, it gives CASSVLPRRATNTGELFF.

The chain combines TRBV5-4 with TRBJ2-7; 9 nucleotides agree with TRBD2. This CDR3 spans 17 amino acids. The junction had 16 bases not matched to a gene; V was cut back by 4 bases and J by 5 bases. CDR1 and CDR2 (germline): SGHNT, YYREEE (reference sequence). Here the CDR3 reads CASSLGSTAGGPHEQYF. CDR3 sequence (DNA): TGTGCCAGCAGCCTGGGGTCGACGGCGGGAGGGCCCCACGAGCAGTACTTC.

The V gene is TRBV5-1, the J gene TRBJ2-3, with 8 bases that match TRBD1. With V trimmed by 4 bases and J by 6 bases, 7 bases remained unmatched. This CDR3 comprises 14 residues. Per germline, CDR1 SGHRS and CDR2 YFSETQ. CDR3 amino acids: CASSIAGQADTQYF. The CDR3 region has the DNA TGCGCCAGCAGCATTGCGGGACAGGCCGATACGCAGTATTTT.

The rearrangement joins TRBV18 to TRBJ1-6, with 9 bases matching TRBD1. Trimming cost V 2 bases and J 1 base; bases outside gene matches: 6. From germline, CDR1 is KGHSH and CDR2 LQKENI. This CDR3 is 18 amino acids long. CDR3 coding DNA: TGTGCCAGCTCACCAGGGACAGGGCCAGGGTCCTATAATTCACCCCTCCACTTT. Translation: CASSPGTGPGSYNSPLHF.

V and J are TRBV25-1 and TRBJ2-5, with 13 bases matching TRBD2. Germline CDR1 reads MGHDK; CDR2 reads SYGVNS. J lost 5 bases, V lost 5 bases, and 2 bases had no gene match. The CDR3 contains 14 residues. The CDR3 DNA is TGTGCCAGCAGTTGGACTAGCGGGGGCGAGACCCAGTACTTC. As protein: CASSWTSGGETQYF.

The chain couples TRBV12-5 to TRBJ2-1, with 7 bases identical to TRBD1. Germline V lookup: CDR1 LGHNT, CDR2 FRNRAP. This CDR3 region has 12 residues. Unmatched junction bases numbered 9, after V lost 6 bases and J lost 13 bases. This CDR3 is CASGRAQGNQFF. The CDR3, as DNA: TGTGCTAGTGGCCGCGCACAGGGGAATCAGTTCTTC.

This clone has only a few counts. This sequence joins TRBV11-3 and TRBJ2-3, with D possibly matching TRBD2 (6 bases). Per germline, CDR1 SGHNT and CDR2 YENEEA. There are 18 residues in the CDR3. Trimming left V 1 base short and J 2 bases short, with 19 bases between. The CDR3 loop reads CASSLGAPWEENTDTQYF. As DNA, the CDR3 is TGTGCCAGCAGCTTAGGGGCCCCTTGGGAGGAGAACACAGATACGCAGTATTTT.

The V call is TRBV5-4, the J call TRBJ2-3; 7 bases match TRBD1. The CDR3 is 15 amino acids. The V gene end was trimmed by 4 bases and the J gene end by 0 bases; junction bases not matched to a gene: 5. Germline V gene lookup returns CDR1 SGHNT and CDR2 YYREEE (reference sequence). In DNA form, the CDR3 reads TGTGCCAGCAGCGTGGACAGGCTTAGCACAGATACGCAGTATTTT. Its translation: CASSVDRLSTDTQYF.

The sample holds a few counts of this clone. The V call is TRBV2, the J call TRBJ1-6; no clear D. The CDR3 is made up of 13 amino acids. Deletions cut 8 bases from V and 10 bases from J, with 15 bases between. The V gene's germline CDR1 is SNHLY and CDR2 FYNNEI. The CDR3 spells CASGPDGVSPLHF. The CDR3 bases are TGTGCCAGCGGACCGGACGGGGTCTCACCCCTCCACTTT.

The chain joins TRBV27 to TRBJ1-5; possible D gene TRBD1, 6 bases. In germline, CDR1 is MNHEY, CDR2 SMNVEV (reference sequence). This CDR3 is built from 15 residues. V was pared by 2 bases and J by 10 bases, with 18 bases between. The CDR3 here is CASSLKFGGHLPQHF. The CDR3 bases are TGTGCCAGCAGTTTAAAGTTCGGGGGGCATCTCCCCCAGCATTTT.

The chain is built from TRBV18 and TRBJ1-1; possibly TRBD1 for D (6 bases). The germline V gene encodes CDR1 KGHSH and CDR2 LQKENI. This CDR3 has 13 amino acids. Trimming shortened V by 8 bases and J by 3 bases, and 13 bases separated the two germline ends. The CDR3 reads CASRTQGHTEAFF. In DNA, the CDR3 is TGTGCCAGCAGGACACAGGGTCACACTGAAGCTTTCTTT.

This clone has a single count. J is TRBJ2-5 and V is TRBV5-1, with 8 bases fitting TRBD1. With 1 base clipped from V and 2 bases from J, the junction kept 4 bases outside the gene matches. Germline lookup yields CDR1 SGHRS and CDR2 YFSETQ. The CDR3 loop spans 15 amino acids. DNA for the CDR3: TGCGCCAGCAGCTTGTCAGGGGGCTCTCAAGAGACCCAGTACTTC. Encoded protein: CASSLSGGSQETQYF.

This clone came up once. The chain recombines TRBV5-4 with TRBJ1-1; tentative D call: TRBD1 (5 bases). The V gene lost 4 bases and the J gene lost 3 bases, with 16 bases spanning the gap. The CDR3 has 15 amino acids. The germline V gene encodes CDR1 SGHNT and CDR2 YYREEE (reference sequence). CDR3: CASSQGGMIDTEAFF. Here the CDR3 DNA reads TGTGCCAGCAGCCAGGGAGGGATGATCGACACTGAAGCTTTCTTT.

The CDR3 loop is CASSLRSLGSATNEKLFF. The CDR3 coding sequence is TGCGCCAGCAGCTTGCGGTCCCTCGGGTCTGCAACTAATGAAAAACTGTTTTTT. The chain couples TRBV5-1 to TRBJ1-4; unclear D gene. V shed 1 base and J shed 0 bases, with 16 bases lying between them. The length of the CDR3 is 18 residues. Germline CDR1 and CDR2: SGHRS and YFSETQ.

This clone occurred once. The chain joins TRBV4-2 to TRBJ2-1; D is possibly TRBD2 (6 bases). The CDR3 covers 15 residues. Germline CDR1 reads LGHNA; CDR2 reads YNFKEQ. The ends were cut back, 0 bases at V and 9 bases at J, with 15 bases in the middle. CDR3 bases: TGTGCCAGCAGCCAAGAGGGACTCACCCTCGGTGAGCAGTTCTTC. It encodes CASSQEGLTLGEQFF.

This chain uses TRBV11-2 with TRBJ2-5; 10 bases are a match to TRBD2. V lost 5 bases, J lost 1 base, and 4 bases stayed unmatched. The germline gives CDR1 SGHAT, CDR2 FQNNGV. The CDR3 covers 15 residues. The CDR3 DNA follows: TGTGCCAGCAGCCGGGGACTAGCGCTCCAAGAGACCCAGTACTTC. It specifies CASSRGLALQETQYF.